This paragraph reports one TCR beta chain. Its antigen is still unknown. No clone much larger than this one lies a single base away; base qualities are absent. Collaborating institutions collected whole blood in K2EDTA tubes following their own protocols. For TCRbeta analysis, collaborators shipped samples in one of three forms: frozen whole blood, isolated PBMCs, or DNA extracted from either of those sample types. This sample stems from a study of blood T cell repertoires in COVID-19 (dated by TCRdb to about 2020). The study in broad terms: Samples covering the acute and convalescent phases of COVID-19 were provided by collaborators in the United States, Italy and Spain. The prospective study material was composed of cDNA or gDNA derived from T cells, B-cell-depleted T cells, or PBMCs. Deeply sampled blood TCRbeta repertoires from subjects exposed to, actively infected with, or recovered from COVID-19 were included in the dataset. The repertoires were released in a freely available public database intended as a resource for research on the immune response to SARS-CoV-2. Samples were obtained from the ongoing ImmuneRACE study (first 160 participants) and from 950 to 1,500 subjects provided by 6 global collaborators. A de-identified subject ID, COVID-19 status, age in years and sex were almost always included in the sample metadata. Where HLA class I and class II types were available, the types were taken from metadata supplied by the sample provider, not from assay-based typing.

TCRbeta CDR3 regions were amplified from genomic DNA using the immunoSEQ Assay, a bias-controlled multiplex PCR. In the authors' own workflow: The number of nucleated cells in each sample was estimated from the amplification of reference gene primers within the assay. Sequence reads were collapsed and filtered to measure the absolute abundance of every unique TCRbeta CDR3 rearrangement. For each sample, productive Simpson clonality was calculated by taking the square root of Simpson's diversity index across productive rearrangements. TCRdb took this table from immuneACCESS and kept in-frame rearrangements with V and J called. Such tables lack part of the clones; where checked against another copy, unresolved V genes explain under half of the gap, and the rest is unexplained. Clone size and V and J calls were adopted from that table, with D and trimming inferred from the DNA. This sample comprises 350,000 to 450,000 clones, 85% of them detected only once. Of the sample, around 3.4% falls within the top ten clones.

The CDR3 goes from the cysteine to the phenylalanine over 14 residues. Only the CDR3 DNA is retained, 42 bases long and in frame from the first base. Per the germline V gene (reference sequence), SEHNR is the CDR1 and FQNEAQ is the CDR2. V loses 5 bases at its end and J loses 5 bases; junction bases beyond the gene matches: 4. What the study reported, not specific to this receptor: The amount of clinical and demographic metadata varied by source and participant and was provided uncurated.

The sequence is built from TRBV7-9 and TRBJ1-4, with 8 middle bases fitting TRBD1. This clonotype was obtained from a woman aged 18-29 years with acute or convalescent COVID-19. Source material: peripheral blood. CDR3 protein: CASSGDRKNEKLFF. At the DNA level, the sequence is TGTGCCAGCAGCGGGGACAGGAAAAATGAAAAACTGTTTTTT.